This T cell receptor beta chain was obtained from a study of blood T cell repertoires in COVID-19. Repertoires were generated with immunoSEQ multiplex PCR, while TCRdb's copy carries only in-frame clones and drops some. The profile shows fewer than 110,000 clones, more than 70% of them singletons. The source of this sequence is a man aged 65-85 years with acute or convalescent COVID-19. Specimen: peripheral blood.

CDR3 bases: TGTGCCATCAGTGGGTCAGGGGTCACTGAAGCTTTCTTT. It encodes CAISGSGVTEAFF. This rearrangement joins TRBV10-3 to TRBJ1-1, with D maybe TRBD1 (6 bases). The CDR3 is made up of 13 amino acids. From germline, CDR1 is ENHRY and CDR2 SYGVKD. Trimming shortened V by 4 bases and J by 4 bases, and 10 bases separated the two germline ends.